This paragraph reports one T cell receptor beta chain. CDR1 is SGHAT, CDR2 FQNNGV, per germline. This CDR3 is 18 amino acids long. Trimming at V came to 5 bases and at J to 1 base, leaving 14 bases not matched to a gene. These data are taken from a study of cytomegalovirus exposure and HLA in healthy donors. Study-wide background: In a later analysis, the roughly 120 validation repertoires were reported to have used the same platform as the 650 to 800 first-cohort repertoires.

The protocol was immunoSEQ multiplex PCR, while the TCRdb copy is restricted to in-frame clones and leaves out a portion. The table lists about 310,000 clones, 70% to 90% of them singletons. The source material was PBMCs. The source of this sequence is a man aged 25-45 years in good health and CMV-seronegative. The rearrangement joins TRBV11-2 to TRBJ1-2, with 9 bases matching TRBD1. The CDR3 loop reads CASSPVPNRDRDNYGYTF. DNA of the CDR3: TGTGCCAGCAGCCCGGTGCCGAACCGGGACAGGGATAACTATGGCTACACCTTC.